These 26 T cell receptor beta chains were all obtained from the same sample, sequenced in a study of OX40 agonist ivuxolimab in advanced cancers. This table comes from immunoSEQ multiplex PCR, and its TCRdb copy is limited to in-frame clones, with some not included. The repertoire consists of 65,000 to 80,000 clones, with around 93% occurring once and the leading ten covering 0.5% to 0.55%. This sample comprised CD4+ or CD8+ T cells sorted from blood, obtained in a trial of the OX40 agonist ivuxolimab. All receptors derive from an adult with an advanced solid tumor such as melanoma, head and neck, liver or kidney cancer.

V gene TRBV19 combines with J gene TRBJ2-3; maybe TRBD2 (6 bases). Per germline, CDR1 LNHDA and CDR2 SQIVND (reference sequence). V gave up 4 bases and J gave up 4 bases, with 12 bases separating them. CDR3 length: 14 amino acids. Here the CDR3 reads CASSTSGGADTQYF. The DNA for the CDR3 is TGTGCCAGTAGTACCAGCGGAGGGGCAGATACGCAGTATTTT.

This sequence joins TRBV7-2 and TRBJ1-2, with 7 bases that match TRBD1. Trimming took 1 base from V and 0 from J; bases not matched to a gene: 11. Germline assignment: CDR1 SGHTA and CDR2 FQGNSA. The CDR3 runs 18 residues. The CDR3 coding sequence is TGTGCCAGCAGCTTAGTCGGACTAGAACAGGGGACTAACTATGGCTACACCTTC. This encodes CASSLVGLEQGTNYGYTF.

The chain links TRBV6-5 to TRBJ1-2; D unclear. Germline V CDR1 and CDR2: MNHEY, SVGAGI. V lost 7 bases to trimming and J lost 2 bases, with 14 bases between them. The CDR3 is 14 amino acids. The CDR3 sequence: CASNPTTANYGYTF. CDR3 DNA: TGTGCCAGCAACCCAACCACAGCCAACTATGGCTACACCTTC.

CDR3 sequence: CASSVGEQNYGYTF. The CDR3 bases are TGTGCCAGCAGCGTAGGGGAACAGAACTATGGCTACACCTTC. This chain uses TRBV9 with TRBJ1-2; D not resolved. Deletions cut 0 bases from V and 2 bases from J, with 8 bases between. The V gene's germline CDR1 is SGDLS and CDR2 YYNGEE. CDR3 length equals 14 residues.

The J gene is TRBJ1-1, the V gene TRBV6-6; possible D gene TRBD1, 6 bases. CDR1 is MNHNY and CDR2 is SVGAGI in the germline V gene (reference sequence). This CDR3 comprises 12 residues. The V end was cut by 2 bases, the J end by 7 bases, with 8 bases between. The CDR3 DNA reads TGTGCCAGCAGTTACCCGACAGGTGAAGCTTTCTTT. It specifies CASSYPTGEAFF.

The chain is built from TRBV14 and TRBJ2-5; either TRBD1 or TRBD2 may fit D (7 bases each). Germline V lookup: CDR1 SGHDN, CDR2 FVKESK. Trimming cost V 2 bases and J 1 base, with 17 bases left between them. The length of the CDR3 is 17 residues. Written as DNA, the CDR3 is TGTGCCAGCAGCCAACTAAACGGGGGGACAGTCCAAGAGACCCAGTACTTC. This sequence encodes CASSQLNGGTVQETQYF.

The CDR3 here is CASSLSETSYNEQFF. The CDR3 nucleotides read TGCGCCAGCAGCTTGTCAGAGACCTCCTACAATGAGCAGTTCTTC. The gene calls are TRBV5-1 and TRBJ2-1, with D unclear. Trimming left V 1 base short and J 0 bases short, with 8 bases between. Germline loops: CDR1 SGHRS, CDR2 YFSETQ. This CDR3 is built from 15 residues.

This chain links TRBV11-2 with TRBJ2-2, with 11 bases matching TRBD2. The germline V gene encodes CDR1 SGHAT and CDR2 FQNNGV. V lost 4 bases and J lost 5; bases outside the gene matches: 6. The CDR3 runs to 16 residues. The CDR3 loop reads CASSSLAGGRTGELFF. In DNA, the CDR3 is TGTGCCAGCAGCTCTCTAGCGGGAGGAAGGACCGGGGAGCTGTTTTTT.

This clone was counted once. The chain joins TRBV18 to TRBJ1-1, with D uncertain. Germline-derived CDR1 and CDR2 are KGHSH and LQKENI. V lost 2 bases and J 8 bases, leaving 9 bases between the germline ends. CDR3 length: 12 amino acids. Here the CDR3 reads CASSPTREEAFF. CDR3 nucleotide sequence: TGTGCCAGCTCACCAACTCGGGAAGAAGCTTTCTTT.

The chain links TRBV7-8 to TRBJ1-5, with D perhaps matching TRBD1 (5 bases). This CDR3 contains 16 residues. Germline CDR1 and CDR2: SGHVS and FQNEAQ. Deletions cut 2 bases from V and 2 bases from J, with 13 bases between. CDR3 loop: CASSLLAQQGNQPQHF. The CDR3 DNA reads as TGTGCCAGCAGCTTATTGGCCCAACAGGGCAATCAGCCCCAGCATTTT.

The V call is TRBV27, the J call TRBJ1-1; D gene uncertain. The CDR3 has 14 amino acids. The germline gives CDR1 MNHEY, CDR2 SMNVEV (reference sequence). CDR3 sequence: CPLVDMERNTEAFF. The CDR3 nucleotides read TGTCCCCTTGTCGATATGGAACGTAACACTGAAGCTTTCTTT.

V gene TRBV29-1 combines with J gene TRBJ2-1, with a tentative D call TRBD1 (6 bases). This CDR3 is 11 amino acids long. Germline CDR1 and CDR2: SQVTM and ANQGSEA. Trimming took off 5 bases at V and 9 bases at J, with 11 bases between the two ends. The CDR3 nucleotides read TGCAGCGTTCAGGGGTTCGGTGAGCAGTTCTTC. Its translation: CSVQGFGEQFF.

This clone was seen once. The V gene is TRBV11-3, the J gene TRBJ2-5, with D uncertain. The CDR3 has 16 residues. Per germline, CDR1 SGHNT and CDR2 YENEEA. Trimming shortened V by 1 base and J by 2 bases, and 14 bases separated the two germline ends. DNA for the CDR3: TGTGCCAGCAGCTTAGCGGGTCAGTTTACTCAAGAGACCCAGTACTTC. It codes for CASSLAGQFTQETQYF.

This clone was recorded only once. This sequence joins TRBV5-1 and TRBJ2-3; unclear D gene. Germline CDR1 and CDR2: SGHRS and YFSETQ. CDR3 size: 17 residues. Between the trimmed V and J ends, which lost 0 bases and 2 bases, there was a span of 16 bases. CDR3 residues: CASSLGLSSTPTDTQYF. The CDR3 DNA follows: TGCGCCAGCAGCTTGGGTCTCTCCTCTACCCCCACAGATACGCAGTATTTT.

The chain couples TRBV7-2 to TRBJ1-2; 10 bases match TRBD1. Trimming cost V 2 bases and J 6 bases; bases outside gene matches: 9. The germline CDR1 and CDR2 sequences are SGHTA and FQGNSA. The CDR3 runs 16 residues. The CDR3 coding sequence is TGTGCCAGCAGCTTACGACAGGGGGCGCGAGTTGATGGCTACACCTTC. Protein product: CASSLRQGARVDGYTF.

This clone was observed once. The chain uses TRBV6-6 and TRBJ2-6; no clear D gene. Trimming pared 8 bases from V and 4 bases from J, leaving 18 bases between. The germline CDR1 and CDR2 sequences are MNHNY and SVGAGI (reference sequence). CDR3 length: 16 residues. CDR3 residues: CASGQTVPSGANVLTF. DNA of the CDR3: TGTGCCAGCGGTCAGACCGTGCCATCGGGGGCCAACGTCCTGACTTTC.

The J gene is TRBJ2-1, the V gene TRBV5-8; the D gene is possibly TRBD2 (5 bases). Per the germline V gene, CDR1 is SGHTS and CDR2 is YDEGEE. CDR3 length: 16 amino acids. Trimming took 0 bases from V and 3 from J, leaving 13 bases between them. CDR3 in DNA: TGTGCCAGCAGCTTGGGGCCTCGGGATATCTACAATGAGCAGTTCTTC. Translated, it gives CASSLGPRDIYNEQFF.

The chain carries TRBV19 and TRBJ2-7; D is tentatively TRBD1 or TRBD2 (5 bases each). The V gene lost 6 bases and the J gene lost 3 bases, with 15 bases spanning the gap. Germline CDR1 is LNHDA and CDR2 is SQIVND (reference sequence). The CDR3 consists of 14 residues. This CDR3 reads CASSPRDGRYEQYF. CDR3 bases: TGTGCCAGTAGCCCACGGGACGGCCGCTACGAGCAGTACTTC.

The CDR3 coding sequence is TGTGCCAGCTCGCTAAGCGGGAGTGCCTACAATGAGCAGTTCTTC. Amino acid sequence: CASSLSGSAYNEQFF. The chain employs TRBV18 and TRBJ2-1, with 8 positions matching TRBD2. The V gene end was trimmed by 6 bases and the J gene end by 2 bases; junction bases not matched to a gene: 6. Germline V gene data show CDR1 as KGHSH and CDR2 as LQKENI. The CDR3 has 15 residues.

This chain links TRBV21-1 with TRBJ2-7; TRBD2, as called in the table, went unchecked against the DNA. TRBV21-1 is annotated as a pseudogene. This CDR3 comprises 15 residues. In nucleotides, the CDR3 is TGTGCCAGCAGCAAATGTAAGCGCTGCTCCTACGAGCAGTACTTC. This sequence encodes CASSKCKRCSYEQYF.

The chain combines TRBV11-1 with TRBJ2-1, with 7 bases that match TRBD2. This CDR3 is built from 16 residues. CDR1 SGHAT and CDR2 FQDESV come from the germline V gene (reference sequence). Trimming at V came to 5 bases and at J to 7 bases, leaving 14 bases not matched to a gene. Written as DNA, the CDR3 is TGTGCCAGCAGCCGCACTTCCGCGGGAGAAGCAAATGAGCAGTTCTTC. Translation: CASSRTSAGEANEQFF.

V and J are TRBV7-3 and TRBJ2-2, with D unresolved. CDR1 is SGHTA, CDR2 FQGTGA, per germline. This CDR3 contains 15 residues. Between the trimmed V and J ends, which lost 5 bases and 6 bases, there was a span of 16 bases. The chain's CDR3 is CASSPPDLTSGELFF. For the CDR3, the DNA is TGTGCCAGCAGCCCCCCGGATCTCACATCCGGGGAGCTGTTTTTT.

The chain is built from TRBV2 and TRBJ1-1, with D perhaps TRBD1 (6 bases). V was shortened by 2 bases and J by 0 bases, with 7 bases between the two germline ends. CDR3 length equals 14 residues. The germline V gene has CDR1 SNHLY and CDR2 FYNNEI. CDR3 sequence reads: CASSETGMNTEAFF. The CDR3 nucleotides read TGTGCCAGCAGTGAAACAGGGATGAACACTGAAGCTTTCTTT.

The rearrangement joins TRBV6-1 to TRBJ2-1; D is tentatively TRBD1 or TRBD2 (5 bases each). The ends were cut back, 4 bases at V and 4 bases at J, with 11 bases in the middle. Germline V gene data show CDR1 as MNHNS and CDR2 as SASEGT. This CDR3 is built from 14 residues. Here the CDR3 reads CASSGRDRYNEQFF. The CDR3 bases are TGTGCCAGCAGTGGCAGGGACCGTTACAATGAGCAGTTCTTC.

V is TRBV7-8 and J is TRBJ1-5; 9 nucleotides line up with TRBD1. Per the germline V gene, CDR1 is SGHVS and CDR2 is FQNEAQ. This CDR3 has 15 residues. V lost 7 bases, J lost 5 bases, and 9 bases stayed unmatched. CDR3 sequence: CASTPRTGAHQPQHF. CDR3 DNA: TGTGCCAGCACGCCCAGGACAGGGGCGCATCAGCCCCAGCATTTT. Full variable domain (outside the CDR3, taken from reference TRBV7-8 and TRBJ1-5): GAGVSQSPRYKVAKRGQDVALRCDPISGHVSLFWYQQALGQGPEFLTYFQNEAQLDKSGLPSDRFFAERPEGSVSTLKIQRTQQEDSAVYLCASTPRTGAHQPQHFGDGTRLSIL.

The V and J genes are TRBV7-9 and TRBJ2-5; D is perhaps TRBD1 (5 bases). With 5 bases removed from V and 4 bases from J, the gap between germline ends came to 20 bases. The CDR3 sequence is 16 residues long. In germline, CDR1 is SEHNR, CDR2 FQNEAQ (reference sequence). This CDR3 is CASSLIGAGLSETQYF. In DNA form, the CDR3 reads TGTGCCAGCAGCCTTATTGGGGCAGGCCTTTCAGAGACCCAGTACTTC.